One and the same sample provided the 24 T cell receptor beta chains below, sequenced in a study of cytomegalovirus exposure and HLA in healthy donors. 60 Vbeta and 13 Jbeta primers were used in PCR. Some clones are missing from TCRdb's copy, which holds only in-frame ones; the method was immunoSEQ multiplex PCR. The sample lists fewer than 250,000 clones, more than 75% occurring once. Sample: PBMCs. The receptors were gathered from a woman under 40 in good health and CMV-seropositive.

The V gene is TRBV5-1, the J gene TRBJ2-7, with 8 nucleotides matching TRBD2. With V trimmed by 0 bases and J by 2 bases, 4 bases remained unmatched. Germline V lookup: CDR1 SGHRS, CDR2 YFSETQ. The CDR3 has 15 amino acids. DNA for the CDR3: TGCGCCAGCAGCTTGGTAGGCGGGGGGACCTACGAGCAGTACTTC. Translating gives CASSLVGGGTYEQYF. Using reference TRBV5-1 and TRBJ2-7 for the parts outside the CDR3, the full variable domain is KAGVTQTPRYLIKTRGQQVTLSCSPISGHRSVSWYQQTPGQGLQFLFEYFSETQRNKGNFPGRFSGRQFSNSRSEMNVSTLELGDSALYLCASSLVGGGTYEQYFGPGTRLTVT.

By sample share, this clone is large. The chain combines TRBV12-5 with TRBJ1-1; TRBD1 might be the D (6 bases). Germline CDR1 reads LGHNT; CDR2 reads FRNRAP. The ends were cut back, 8 bases at V and 7 bases at J, with 17 bases in the middle. CDR3 size: 13 residues. The CDR3 sequence: CASTLGGGIEAFF. The CDR3 region has the DNA TGTGCTAGTACCCTGGGGGGGGGCATTGAAGCTTTCTTT.

This chain links TRBV4-1 with TRBJ2-7; perhaps TRBD2 as D (6 bases). The germline V gene encodes CDR1 MGHRA and CDR2 YSYEKL. The CDR3 spans 16 residues. The V end was cut by 0 bases, the J end by 2 bases, with 14 bases between. The CDR3 nucleotides are TGCGCCAGCAGCCAAGAGAGGGCTAGCGAAACCTACGAGCAGTACTTC. It encodes CASSQERASETYEQYF.

This clone was seen more than once but under ten times. As DNA, the CDR3 is TGTGCCAGCAAATTTGAGGGTGCACCCCTCCACTTT. It encodes CASKFEGAPLHF. J is TRBJ1-6 and V is TRBV6-5; D is unresolved. From germline, CDR1 is MNHEY and CDR2 SVGAGI. With 7 bases removed from V and 11 bases from J, the gap between germline ends came to 12 bases. The CDR3 length is 12 residues.

This chain connects TRBV28 to TRBJ1-5, with 7 nucleotides matching TRBD1. Per the germline V gene, CDR1 is MDHEN and CDR2 is SYDVKM. The trim removed 3 bases at V and 7 bases at J, leaving 12 bases unmatched. The CDR3 totals 16 residues. The CDR3 DNA reads TGTGCCAGCAGTTTCCATTCTGACAGGGTTGGCCAGCCCCAGCATTTT. It encodes CASSFHSDRVGQPQHF.

This clone appeared a few times. The chain has TRBV6-6 and TRBJ2-7; 8 bases align to TRBD2. Germline V gene lookup returns CDR1 MNHNY and CDR2 SVGAGI (reference sequence). The CDR3 is made up of 13 amino acids. J lost 1 base, V lost 8 bases, and 4 bases had no gene match. CDR3 loop: CASAGGGSYEQYF. DNA of the CDR3: TGTGCCAGCGCCGGGGGGGGGTCCTACGAGCAGTACTTC.

V is TRBV18 and J is TRBJ1-4; 9 bases map to TRBD1. The CDR3 is made up of 17 amino acids. The V segment lost 0 bases and the J segment 4 bases; nucleotides outside the gene matches: 6. Germline assignment: CDR1 KGHSH and CDR2 LQKENI. CDR3 protein: CASSPPLRDRVNEKLFF. CDR3 nucleotide sequence: TGTGCCAGCTCACCACCGCTTCGGGACAGGGTTAATGAAAAACTGTTTTTT.

The chain links TRBV29-1 to TRBJ2-5, with D possibly matching TRBD2 (6 bases). Between the trimmed V and J ends, which lost 5 bases and 0 bases, there was a span of 13 bases. This CDR3 contains 14 residues. Germline V gene data show CDR1 as SQVTM and CDR2 as ANQGSEA. The CDR3 DNA is TGCAGCGTTTCTTCCGGGACTTACCAAGAGACCCAGTACTTC. It yields the protein CSVSSGTYQETQYF.

The chain employs TRBV10-3 and TRBJ1-4; D may be TRBD1 (5 bases). The CDR3 is made up of 16 amino acids. Trimming stripped 2 bases from V and 7 bases from J, with 17 bases between. Germline V lookup: CDR1 ENHRY, CDR2 SYGVKD. The CDR3 nucleotides are TGTGCCATCAGTGAGAGTTACTCAGGGAACGCTGAAAAACTGTTTTTT. This translates into CAISESYSGNAEKLFF.

This chain links TRBV28 with TRBJ1-2; D unclear. Trimming took 1 base from V and 2 from J, leaving 11 bases between them. The CDR3 consists of 15 residues. Germline V gene lookup returns CDR1 MDHEN and CDR2 SYDVKM. Here the CDR3 DNA reads TGTGCCAGCAGTTTATATCGGGGATCAAACTATGGCTACACCTTC. Its protein product is CASSLYRGSNYGYTF.

The V call is TRBV6-4, the J call TRBJ2-7, with D perhaps TRBD1 (7 bases). V lost 7 bases to trimming and J lost 3 bases, with 16 bases between them. Germline V CDR1 and CDR2: MRHNA, SNTAGT. The CDR3 is 14 amino acids. Written as DNA, the CDR3 is TGTGCCAGCACGCGGGACAGCGGATACTACGAGCAGTACTTC. It is translated as CASTRDSGYYEQYF.

The chain couples TRBV5-1 to TRBJ2-4, with 8 nucleotides matching TRBD2. The J segment lost 6 bases and the V segment lost 0 bases, leaving 8 bases of the junction unmatched. There are 16 residues in the CDR3. Germline assignment: CDR1 SGHRS and CDR2 YFSETQ. CDR3 sequence: CASSLGPGGALNIQYF. As DNA, the CDR3 is TGCGCCAGCAGCTTGGGGCCCGGGGGGGCGTTAAACATTCAGTACTTC.

DNA of the CDR3: TGCGCCAGCAGCTTGATATTCTCCGAGCAGTACTTC. This encodes CASSLIFSEQYF. The chain is built from TRBV5-1 and TRBJ2-7; D is ambiguous. Germline CDR1 reads SGHRS; CDR2 reads YFSETQ. This CDR3 is built from 12 residues. Deletions cut 1 base from V and 6 bases from J, with 8 bases between.

The chain carries TRBV30 and TRBJ1-5; TRBD1 aligns across 8 bases. Looked up from germline, CDR1 is GTSNPN and CDR2 is SVGIG (reference sequence). Trimming cost V 0 bases and J 3 bases; bases outside gene matches: 7. The CDR3 spans 16 residues. The CDR3 DNA reads TGTGCCTGGAGTGTACACACAGGGGGAGACAATCAGCCCCAGCATTTT. Its translation is CAWSVHTGGDNQPQHF.

J is TRBJ2-7 and V is TRBV7-2, with TRBD2 identical over 7 bases. The CDR3 has 15 residues. Per the germline V gene, CDR1 is SGHTA and CDR2 is FQGNSA. V gave up 5 bases and J gave up 7 bases; unmatched junction bases: 14. DNA for the CDR3: TGTGCCAGCAGCCAATTCGGCGGGAGTCGCCTGGAGCAGTACTTC. The encoded protein is CASSQFGGSRLEQYF.

The chain combines TRBV5-1 with TRBJ2-3, with 7 bases identical to TRBD2. The junction had 5 bases not matched to a gene; V was cut back by 2 bases and J by 5 bases. The CDR3 extends over 14 amino acids. Germline assignment: CDR1 SGHRS and CDR2 YFSETQ. The CDR3 region has the DNA TGCGCCAGCAGCTTAGCGGGGAGGGAAGATACGCAGTATTTT. This encodes CASSLAGREDTQYF.

The V call is TRBV7-6, the J call TRBJ2-1; TRBD1 matches 12 bases. The CDR3 is made up of 14 amino acids. CDR1 SGHVS and CDR2 FNYEAQ come from the germline V gene. J was trimmed by 8 bases and V by 1 base; bases with no gene match: 0. The DNA for the CDR3 is TGTGCCAGCAGCTTAGGGGACAGGGGGCATGAGCAGTTCTTC. This codes for CASSLGDRGHEQFF.

This clone was found once. This chain links TRBV18 with TRBJ1-3, with D hard to call. The V end lost 0 bases, the J end lost 0 bases, and 9 bases lay between the germline ends. CDR1 is KGHSH, CDR2 LQKENI, per germline. The CDR3 sequence is 16 residues long. The CDR3 coding sequence is TGTGCCAGCTCACCACCCCCGGGGAGCTCTGGAAACACCATATATTTT. It is translated as CASSPPPGSSGNTIYF.

V is TRBV7-3 and J is TRBJ2-1; TRBD2 might be the D (6 bases). Trimming removed 3 bases from V and 4 bases from J, with 13 bases in between. The CDR3 loop spans 15 amino acids. The germline CDR1 and CDR2 sequences are SGHTA and FQGTGA. The CDR3 is CASSLAGTPYNEQFF. For the CDR3, the DNA is TGTGCCAGCAGCTTGGCCGGGACTCCGTACAATGAGCAGTTCTTC.

The chain uses TRBV13 and TRBJ2-7; 10 bases match TRBD2. V trimming: 4 bases; J trimming: 0 bases; junction bases outside the gene matches: 0. This CDR3 region has 14 residues. Germline CDR1 is PRHDT and CDR2 is FYEKMQ (reference sequence). The CDR3 nucleotides read TGTGCCAGCAGCTCTAGCGGGAGCTCCTACGAGCAGTACTTC. Encoded protein: CASSSSGSSYEQYF.

The chain uses TRBV14 and TRBJ2-7; TRBD1 might be the D (6 bases). Per germline, CDR1 SGHDN and CDR2 FVKESK. The V end was cut by 2 bases, the J end by 10 bases, with 9 bases between. The CDR3 has 11 amino acids. CDR3 coding DNA: TGTGCCAGCAGCCAATTGGGACAACAGTACTTC. The encoded protein is CASSQLGQQYF.

The chain carries TRBV28 and TRBJ2-1; 10 bases fit TRBD2. Germline V gene lookup returns CDR1 MDHEN and CDR2 SYDVKM. The CDR3 spans 12 residues. V dropped 5 bases and J dropped 15; count of bases not matched to a gene: 7. The DNA of the CDR3 is TGTGCCAGCAGTCTTCTAGCGGGGGTACTGTTCTTC. Protein product: CASSLLAGVLFF.

This clone occurred a few times. The chain joins TRBV5-5 to TRBJ1-4; 9 positions match TRBD1. The ends lost 4 bases at V and 0 bases at J; junction bases unmatched: 7. This CDR3 contains 17 residues. CDR1 is SGHKS, CDR2 YYEKEE, per germline (reference sequence). For the CDR3, the DNA is TGTGCCAGCAGCCCGAGGACAGGGGCCGCAACTAATGAAAAACTGTTTTTT. Protein sequence: CASSPRTGAATNEKLFF.

This clone has only a few counts. CDR3 in DNA: TGTGCCAGCAGGCCCGGGACAGGGTTTTACGAGCAGTACTTC. Protein sequence: CASRPGTGFYEQYF. The rearrangement links TRBV6-5 to TRBJ2-7; 9 bases align to TRBD1. Germline CDR1 reads MNHEY; CDR2 reads SVGAGI. V dropped 6 bases and J dropped 4; count of bases not matched to a gene: 7. The CDR3 spans 14 residues.